This T cell receptor beta chain was sequenced for a study of blood T cell repertoires in COVID-19. Study-wide context: The United States, Italy and Spain were the sources of the acute and convalescent COVID-19 samples. In each case, the material was cDNA or gDNA derived from T cells, B-cell-depleted T cells, or PBMCs.

V lost 8 bases and J lost 1, with 8 bases in between. Germline CDR1 and CDR2: MNHEY and SVGAGI. The CDR3 has 12 amino acids. In the authors' workflow: Estimated nucleated cell counts came from reference gene primer amplification. Data came from immunoSEQ multiplex PCR; TCRdb stores just in-frame clones and leaves some out. The V and J calls and clone size are taken from that table; D and trimming were inferred from the DNA. Of 100,000 or so clones in the sample, over 75% are singletons; the top ten hold approximately 31%. This clone was counted a single time. Sample: peripheral blood. This TCR was sampled from a woman older than 75 with acute or convalescent COVID-19. The V and J genes are TRBV6-5 and TRBJ1-1; the D is unclear. CDR3 residues: CASSTSNTEAFF. In DNA, the CDR3 is TGTGCCAGCTCTACCTCGAACACTGAAGCTTTCTTT.